The clone carrying this T cell receptor (beta chain) was detected many times. Antigen specificity is unknown. The data were obtained in a study of CD8 T cells in ankylosing spondylitis. Whole-study results and caveats: Blood from ankylosing spondylitis patients appeared to carry a characteristic roughly eight-variant TCR beta motif.

V gave up 6 bases and J gave up 9 bases, with 18 bases separating them. There are 14 residues in the CDR3. One entry per CDR3 protein results from TCRdb running MiXCR on the 5' RACE reads. This sample carries about 700,000 distinct CDR3 sequences, 15% to 20% of them seen once, and the ten largest clones take around 20%. This receptor was obtained from a male donor with ankylosing spondylitis. V and J are TRBV12-3 or TRBV12-4 and TRBJ2-1; a possible D gene is TRBD2 (6 bases). The source material was blood, either unsorted or a sorted T cell fraction (not recorded which). The CDR3 DNA is TGTGCCAGCAGCCAACCGACTAGTGGTAGTGAGCAGTTCTTC. This sequence encodes CASSQPTSGSEQFF.